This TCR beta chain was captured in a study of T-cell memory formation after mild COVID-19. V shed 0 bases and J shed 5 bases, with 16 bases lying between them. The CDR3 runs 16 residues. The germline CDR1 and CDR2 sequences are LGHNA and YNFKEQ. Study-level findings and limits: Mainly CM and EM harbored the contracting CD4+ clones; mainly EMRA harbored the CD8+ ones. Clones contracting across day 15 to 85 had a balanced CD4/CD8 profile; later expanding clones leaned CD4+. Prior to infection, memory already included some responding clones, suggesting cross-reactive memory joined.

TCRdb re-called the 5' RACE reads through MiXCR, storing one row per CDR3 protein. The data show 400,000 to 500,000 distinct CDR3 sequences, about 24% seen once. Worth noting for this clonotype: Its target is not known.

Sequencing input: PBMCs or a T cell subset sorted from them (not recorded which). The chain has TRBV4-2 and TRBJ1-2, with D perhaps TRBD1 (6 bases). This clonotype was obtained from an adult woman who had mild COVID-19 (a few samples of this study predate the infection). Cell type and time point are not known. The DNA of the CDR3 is TGTGCCAGCAGCCAAGATCAGGGGCGGTCGACTTATGGCTACACCTTC. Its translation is CASSQDQGRSTYGYTF.